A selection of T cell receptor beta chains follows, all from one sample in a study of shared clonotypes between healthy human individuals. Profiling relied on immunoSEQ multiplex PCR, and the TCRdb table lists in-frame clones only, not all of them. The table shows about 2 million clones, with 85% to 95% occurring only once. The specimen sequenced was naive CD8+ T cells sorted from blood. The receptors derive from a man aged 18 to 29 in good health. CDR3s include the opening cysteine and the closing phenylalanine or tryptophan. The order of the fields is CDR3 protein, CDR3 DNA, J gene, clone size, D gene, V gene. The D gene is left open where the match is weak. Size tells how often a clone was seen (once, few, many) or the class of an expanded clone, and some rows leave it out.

CAWSVLYNEQFF	TGTGCCTGGAGTGTACTTTACAATGAGCAGTTCTTC	TRBJ2-1	.	.	TRBV30
CASSHGTGGSDEQFF	TGTGCCAGCAGTCACGGGACAGGGGGATCTGATGAGCAGTTCTTC	TRBJ2-1	.	TRBD1	TRBV6-5
CASSLDNRGPEYNNQPQHF	TGTGCCAGCAGTTTAGATAACAGGGGGCCGGAATATAACAATCAGCCCCAGCATTTT	TRBJ1-5	once	TRBD1	TRBV27
CASSLLSNTEAFF	TGTGCCAGCAGCTTACTGTCTAACACTGAAGCTTTCTTT	TRBJ1-1	.	.	TRBV7-9
CASSVLYEQYF	TGTGCCAGCAGTGTACTCTACGAGCAGTACTTC	TRBJ2-7	.	.	TRBV25-1
CASSLETGLVNYGYTF	TGTGCCAGCAGCTTAGAGACAGGCCTGGTTAACTATGGCTACACCTTC	TRBJ1-2	.	.	TRBV7-8
CASSPAGHMNTEAFF	TGTGCCAGCAGCCCGGCGGGGCATATGAACACTGAAGCTTTCTTT	TRBJ1-1	.	.	TRBV13
CAWRPWTVSPEDEQFF	TGTGCCTGGAGACCCTGGACAGTTTCTCCGGAGGATGAGCAGTTCTTC	TRBJ2-1	.	.	TRBV30
CASTLGQGGSPLHF	TGTGCCAGCACTCTAGGACAGGGAGGTTCACCCCTCCACTTT	TRBJ1-6	.	TRBD1	TRBV27
CASSWVGQVDNEAFF	TGTGCCAGCAGCTGGGTGGGACAGGTAGATAACGAAGCTTTCTTT	TRBJ1-1	once	TRBD1	TRBV7-9
CASSFRGELADTQYF	TGTGCCAGCAGCTTTAGGGGAGAATTGGCAGATACGCAGTATTTT	TRBJ2-3	.	.	TRBV5-4
CASIGQGFRSTDTQYF	TGTGCCAGCATAGGACAGGGGTTTCGTAGCACAGATACGCAGTATTTT	TRBJ2-3	.	TRBD1	TRBV2